The clone carrying this T cell receptor beta chain has a handful of counts. TCRdb reprocessed the RT-PCR reads via MiXCR and lists one record per CDR3 protein. This table has hundreds of thousands of distinct CDR3 sequences, 15% to 20% appearing once. These data are taken from a study of response to subunit inactivated influenza vaccine. V gave up 3 bases and J gave up 5 bases; unmatched junction bases: 8. The CDR3 is 16 residues long. CDR1 and CDR2 (germline): SGHDN, FVKESK. The sequenced sample was CD4+ T cells sorted from PBMCs, obtained around 25 months after vaccination. The receptor was derived from a man aged 50 to 69 who received an inactivated influenza vaccine. The chain couples TRBV14 to TRBJ2-1; 9 nucleotides line up with TRBD2. CDR3 in amino acids: CASSHLAGTGNNEQFF. Here the CDR3 DNA reads TGTGCCAGCAGCCATCTAGCGGGAACCGGGAACAATGAGCAGTTCTTC.